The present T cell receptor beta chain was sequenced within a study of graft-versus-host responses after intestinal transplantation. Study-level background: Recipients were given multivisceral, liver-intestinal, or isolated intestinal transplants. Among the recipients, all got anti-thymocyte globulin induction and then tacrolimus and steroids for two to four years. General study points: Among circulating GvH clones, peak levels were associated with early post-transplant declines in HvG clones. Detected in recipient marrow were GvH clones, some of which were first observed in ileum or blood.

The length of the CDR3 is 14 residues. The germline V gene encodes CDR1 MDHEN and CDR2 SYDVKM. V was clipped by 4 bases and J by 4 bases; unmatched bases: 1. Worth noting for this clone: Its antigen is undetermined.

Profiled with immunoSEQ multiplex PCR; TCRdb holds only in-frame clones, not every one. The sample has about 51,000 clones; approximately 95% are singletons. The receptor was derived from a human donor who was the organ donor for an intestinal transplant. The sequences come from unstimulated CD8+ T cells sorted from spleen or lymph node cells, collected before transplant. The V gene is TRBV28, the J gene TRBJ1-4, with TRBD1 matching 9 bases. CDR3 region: CASSWDRDNEKLFF. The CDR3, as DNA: TGTGCCAGCAGTTGGGACAGGGATAATGAAAAACTGTTTTTT.